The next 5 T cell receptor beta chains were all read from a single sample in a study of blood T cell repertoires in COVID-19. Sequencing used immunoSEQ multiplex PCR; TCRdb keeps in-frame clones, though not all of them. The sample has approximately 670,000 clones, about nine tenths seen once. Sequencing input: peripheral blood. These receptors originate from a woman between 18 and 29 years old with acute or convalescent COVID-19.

In nucleotides, the CDR3 is TGTGCCAGCAGCGCGGACAGACCCGTTGCAACTAATGAAAAACTGTTTTTT. Its translation: CASSADRPVATNEKLFF. V usage is TRBV7-8 and J usage is TRBJ1-4, with D maybe TRBD1 (6 bases). The V end was cut by 5 bases, the J end by 0 bases, with 16 bases between. This CDR3 is 17 amino acids long. Germline CDR1 reads SGHVS; CDR2 reads FQNEAQ.

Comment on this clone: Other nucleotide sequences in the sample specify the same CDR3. The CDR3: CASLGGGTEAFF. CDR3 DNA: TGTGCCAGCCTCGGGGGAGGCACTGAAGCTTTCTTT. This chain joins TRBV6-5 and TRBJ1-1; weak D call: TRBD1 (5 bases). Trimming removed 8 bases from V and 4 bases from J, with 11 bases in between. Germline loops: CDR1 MNHEY, CDR2 SVGAGI. This CDR3 region has 12 residues.

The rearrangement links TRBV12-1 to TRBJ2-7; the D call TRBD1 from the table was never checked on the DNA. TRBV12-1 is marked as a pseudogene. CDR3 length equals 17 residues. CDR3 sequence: CASSFKGGDRGNDEQYF. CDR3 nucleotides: TGTGCCAGCAGCTTTAAGGGAGGGGACAGGGGGAATGACGAGCAGTACTTC.

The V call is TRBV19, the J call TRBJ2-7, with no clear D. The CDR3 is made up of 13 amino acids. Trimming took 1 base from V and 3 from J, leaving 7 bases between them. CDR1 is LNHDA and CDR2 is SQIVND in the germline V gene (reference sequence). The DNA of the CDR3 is TGTGCCAGTAGTATAGGGCAGAACTACGAGCAGTACTTC. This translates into CASSIGQNYEQYF.

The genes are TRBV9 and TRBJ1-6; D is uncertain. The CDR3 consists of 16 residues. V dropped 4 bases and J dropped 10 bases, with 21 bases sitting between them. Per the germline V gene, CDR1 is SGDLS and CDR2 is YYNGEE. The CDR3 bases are TGTGCCAGCAGCCCCCGAGGTCACGGAGGGAACTCACCCCTCCACTTT. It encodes CASSPRGHGGNSPLHF.